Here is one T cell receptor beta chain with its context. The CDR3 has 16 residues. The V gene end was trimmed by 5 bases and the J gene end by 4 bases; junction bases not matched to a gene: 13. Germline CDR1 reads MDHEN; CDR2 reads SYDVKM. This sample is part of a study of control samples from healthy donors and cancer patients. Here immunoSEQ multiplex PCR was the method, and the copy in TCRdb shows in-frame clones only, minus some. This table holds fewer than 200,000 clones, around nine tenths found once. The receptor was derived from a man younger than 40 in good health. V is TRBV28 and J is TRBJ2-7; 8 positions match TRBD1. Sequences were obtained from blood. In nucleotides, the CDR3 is TGTGCCAGCAGTCTCCCCGGACAGGGACGGGGTTACGAGCAGTACTTC. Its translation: CASSLPGQGRGYEQYF.